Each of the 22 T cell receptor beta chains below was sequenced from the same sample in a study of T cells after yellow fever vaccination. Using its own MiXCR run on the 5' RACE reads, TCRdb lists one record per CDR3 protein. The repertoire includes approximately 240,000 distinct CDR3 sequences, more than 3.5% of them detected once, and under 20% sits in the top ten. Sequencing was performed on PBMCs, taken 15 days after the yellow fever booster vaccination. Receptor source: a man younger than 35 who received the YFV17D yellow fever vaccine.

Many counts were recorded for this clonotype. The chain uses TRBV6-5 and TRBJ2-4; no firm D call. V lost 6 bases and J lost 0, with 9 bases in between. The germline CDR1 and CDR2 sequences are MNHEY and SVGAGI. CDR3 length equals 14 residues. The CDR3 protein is CASRDGLAKNIQYF. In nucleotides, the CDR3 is TGTGCCAGCAGAGACGGTCTAGCCAAAAACATTCAGTACTTC.

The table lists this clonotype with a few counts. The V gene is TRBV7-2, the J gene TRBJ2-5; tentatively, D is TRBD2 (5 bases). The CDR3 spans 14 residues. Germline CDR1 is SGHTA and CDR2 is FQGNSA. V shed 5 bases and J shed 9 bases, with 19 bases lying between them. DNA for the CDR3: TGTGCCAGCAGCCCGATGACCCCGTCCGGGGCCCAGTACTTC. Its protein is CASSPMTPSGAQYF.

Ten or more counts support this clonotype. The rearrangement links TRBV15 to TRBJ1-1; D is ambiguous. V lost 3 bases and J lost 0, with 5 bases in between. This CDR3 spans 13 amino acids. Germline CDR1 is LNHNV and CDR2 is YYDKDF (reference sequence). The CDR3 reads CATSSRLNTEAFF. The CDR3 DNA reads TGTGCCACCAGCAGTCGCCTGAACACTGAAGCTTTCTTT.

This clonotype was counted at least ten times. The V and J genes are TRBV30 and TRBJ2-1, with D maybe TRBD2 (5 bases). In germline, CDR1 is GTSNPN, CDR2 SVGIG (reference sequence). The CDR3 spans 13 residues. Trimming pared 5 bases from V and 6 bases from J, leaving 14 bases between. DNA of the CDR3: TGTGCCTGGGAGACGGGGTGGGGCAATGAGCAGTTCTTC. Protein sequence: CAWETGWGNEQFF. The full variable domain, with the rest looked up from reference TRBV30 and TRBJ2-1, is SQTIHQWPATLVQPVGSPLSLECTVEGTSNPNLYWYRQAAGRGLQLLFYSVGIGQISSEVPQNLSASRPQDRQFILSSKKLLLSDSGFYLCAWETGWGNEQFFGPGTRLTVL.

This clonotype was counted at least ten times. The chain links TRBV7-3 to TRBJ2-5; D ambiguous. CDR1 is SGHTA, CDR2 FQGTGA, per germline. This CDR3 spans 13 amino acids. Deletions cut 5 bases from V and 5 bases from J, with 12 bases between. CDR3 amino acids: CASSRGTSETQYF. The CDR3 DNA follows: TGTGCCAGCAGCCGAGGAACCTCGGAGACCCAGTACTTC. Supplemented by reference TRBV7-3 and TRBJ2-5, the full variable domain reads GAGVSQTPSNKVTEKGKYVELRCDPISGHTALYWYRQSLGQGPEFLIYFQGTGAADDSGLPNDRFFAVRPEGSVSTLKIQRTERGDSAVYLCASSRGTSETQYFGPGTRLLVL.

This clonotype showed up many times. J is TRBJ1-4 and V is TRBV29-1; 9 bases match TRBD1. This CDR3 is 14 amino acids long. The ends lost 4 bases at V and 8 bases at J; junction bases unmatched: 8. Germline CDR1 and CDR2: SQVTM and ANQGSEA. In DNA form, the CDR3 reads TGCAGCGTTGCCTACAGGGGGCGGGGAGAAAAACTGTTTTTT. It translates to CSVAYRGRGEKLFF.

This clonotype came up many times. The CDR3 nucleotides read TGTGCCAGCAGCGTAGACAGGTCCCCCGTAGATCCGTTCTTC. It specifies CASSVDRSPVDPFF. The rearrangement uses TRBV7-2 and TRBJ2-1; TRBD1 might be the D (6 bases). V gave up 5 bases and J gave up 15 bases, with 23 bases separating them. Germline V gene sequence: CDR1 SGHTA, CDR2 FQGNSA. CDR3 length: 14 amino acids.

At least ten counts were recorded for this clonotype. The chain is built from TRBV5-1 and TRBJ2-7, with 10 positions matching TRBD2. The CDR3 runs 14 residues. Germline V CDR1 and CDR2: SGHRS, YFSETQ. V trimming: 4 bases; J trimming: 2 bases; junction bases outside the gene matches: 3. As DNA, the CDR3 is TGCGCCAGCAGCGACACTAGCGGGGCCTACGAGCAGTACGTC. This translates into CASSDTSGAYEQYV.

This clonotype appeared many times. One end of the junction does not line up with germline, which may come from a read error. The CDR3 here is CASSWGVAGAPVF. CDR3 DNA: TGTGCCAGCAGCTGGGGTGTAGCGGGGGCCCCGGTCTTT. The chain recombines TRBV7-2 with TRBJ2-3, with 9 bases lining up with TRBD2. The CDR3 has 13 amino acids. The V gene's germline CDR1 is SGHTA and CDR2 FQGNSA.

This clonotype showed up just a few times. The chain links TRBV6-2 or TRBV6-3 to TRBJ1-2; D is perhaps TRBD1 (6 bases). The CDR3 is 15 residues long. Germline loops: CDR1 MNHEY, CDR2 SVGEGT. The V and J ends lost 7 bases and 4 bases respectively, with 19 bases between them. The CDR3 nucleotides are TGTGCCAGCAACCGACCGGACAGCTTATCCTATGGCTACACCTTC. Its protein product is CASNRPDSLSYGYTF.

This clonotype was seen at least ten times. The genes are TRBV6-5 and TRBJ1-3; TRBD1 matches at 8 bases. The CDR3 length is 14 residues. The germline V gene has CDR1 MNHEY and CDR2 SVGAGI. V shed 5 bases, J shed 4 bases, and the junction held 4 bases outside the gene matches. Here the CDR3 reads CASSGQGRGNTIYF. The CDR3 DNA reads TGTGCCAGCAGTGGACAGGGTCGGGGAAACACCATATATTTT.

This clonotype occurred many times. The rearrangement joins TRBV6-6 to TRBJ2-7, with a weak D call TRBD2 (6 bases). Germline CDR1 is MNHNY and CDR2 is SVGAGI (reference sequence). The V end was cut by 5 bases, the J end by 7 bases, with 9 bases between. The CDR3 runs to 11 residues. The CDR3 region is CASSPGLEQYV. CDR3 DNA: TGTGCCAGCAGTCCCGGACTAGAGCAGTACGTC.

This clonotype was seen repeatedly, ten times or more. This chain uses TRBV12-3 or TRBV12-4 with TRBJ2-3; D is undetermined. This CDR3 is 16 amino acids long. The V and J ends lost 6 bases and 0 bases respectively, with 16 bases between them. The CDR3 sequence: CASSPSMFSSTDTQYF. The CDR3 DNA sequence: TGTGCCAGCAGCCCCTCGATGTTCTCTAGCACAGATACGCAGTATTTT.

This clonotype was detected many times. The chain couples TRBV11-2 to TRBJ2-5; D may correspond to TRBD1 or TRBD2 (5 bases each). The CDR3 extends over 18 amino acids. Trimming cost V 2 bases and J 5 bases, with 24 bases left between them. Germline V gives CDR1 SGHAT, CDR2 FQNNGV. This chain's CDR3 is CASSLFSWLDGATETQYF. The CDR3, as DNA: TGTGCCAGCAGCTTATTCTCCTGGCTAGACGGGGCAACGGAGACCCAGTACTTC.

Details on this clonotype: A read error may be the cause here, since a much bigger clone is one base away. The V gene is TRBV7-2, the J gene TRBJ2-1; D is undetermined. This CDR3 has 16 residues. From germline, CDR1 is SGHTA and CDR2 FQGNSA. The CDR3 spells CASSEVWAHSYTEQFF. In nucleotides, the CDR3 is TGTGCCAGCAGCGAAGTATGGGCCCACTCCTACACTGAGCAGTTCTTC.

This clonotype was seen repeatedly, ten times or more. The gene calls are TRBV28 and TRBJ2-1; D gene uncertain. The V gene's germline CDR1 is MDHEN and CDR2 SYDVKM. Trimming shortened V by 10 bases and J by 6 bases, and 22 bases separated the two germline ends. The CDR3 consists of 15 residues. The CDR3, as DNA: TGTGCCACCGGAGTTAGCTTTAGCCGGCCCAATGAGCAGTTCTTC. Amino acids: CATGVSFSRPNEQFF.

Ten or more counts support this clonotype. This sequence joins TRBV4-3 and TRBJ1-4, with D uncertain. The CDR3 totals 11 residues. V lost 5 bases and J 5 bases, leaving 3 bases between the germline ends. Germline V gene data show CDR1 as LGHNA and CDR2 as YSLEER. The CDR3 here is CASSINEKLFF. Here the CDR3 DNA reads TGCGCCAGCAGCATAAATGAAAAACTGTTTTTT.

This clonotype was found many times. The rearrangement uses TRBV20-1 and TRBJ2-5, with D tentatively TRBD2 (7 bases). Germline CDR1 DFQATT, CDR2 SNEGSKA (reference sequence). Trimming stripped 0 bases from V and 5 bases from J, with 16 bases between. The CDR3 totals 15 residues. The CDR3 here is CSARDMGGRGETQYF. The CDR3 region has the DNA TGCAGTGCTAGAGATATGGGGGGGCGAGGTGAGACCCAGTACTTC.

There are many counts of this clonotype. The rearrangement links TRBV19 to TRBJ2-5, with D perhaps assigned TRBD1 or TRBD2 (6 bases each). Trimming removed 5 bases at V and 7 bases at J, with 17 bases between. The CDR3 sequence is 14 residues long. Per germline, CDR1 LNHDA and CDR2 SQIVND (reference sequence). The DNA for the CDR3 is TGTGCCAGTAGTGGAGAACGGGGGCGGGGGACCCAGTACTTC. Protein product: CASSGERGRGTQYF. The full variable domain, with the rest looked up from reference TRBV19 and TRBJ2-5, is DGGITQSPKYLFRKEGQNVTLSCEQNLNHDAMYWYRQDPGQGLRLIYYSQIVNDFQKGDIAEGYSVSREKKESFPLTVTSAQKNPTAFYLCASSGERGRGTQYFGPGTRLLVL.

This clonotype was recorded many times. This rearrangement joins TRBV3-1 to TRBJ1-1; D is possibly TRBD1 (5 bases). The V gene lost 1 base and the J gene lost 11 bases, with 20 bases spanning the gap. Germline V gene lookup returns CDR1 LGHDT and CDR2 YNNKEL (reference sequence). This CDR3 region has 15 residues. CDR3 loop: CASSQGTGTLRVAFF. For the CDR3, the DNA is TGTGCCAGCAGCCAAGGGACCGGGACCCTAAGGGTGGCTTTCTTT.

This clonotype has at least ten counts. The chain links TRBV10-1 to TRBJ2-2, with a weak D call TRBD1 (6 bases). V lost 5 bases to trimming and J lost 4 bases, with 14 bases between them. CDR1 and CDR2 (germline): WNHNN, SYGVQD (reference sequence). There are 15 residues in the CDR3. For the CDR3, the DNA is TGCGCCAGCAGTCAACAGGGCCGGGGCACCGGGGAGCTGTTTTTT. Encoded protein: CASSQQGRGTGELFF.

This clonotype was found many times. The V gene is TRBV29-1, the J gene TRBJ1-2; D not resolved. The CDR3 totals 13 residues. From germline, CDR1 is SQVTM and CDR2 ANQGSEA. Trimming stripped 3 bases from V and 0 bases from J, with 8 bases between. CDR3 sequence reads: CSVDTETNYGYTF. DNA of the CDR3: TGCAGCGTTGACACAGAGACTAACTATGGCTACACCTTC.